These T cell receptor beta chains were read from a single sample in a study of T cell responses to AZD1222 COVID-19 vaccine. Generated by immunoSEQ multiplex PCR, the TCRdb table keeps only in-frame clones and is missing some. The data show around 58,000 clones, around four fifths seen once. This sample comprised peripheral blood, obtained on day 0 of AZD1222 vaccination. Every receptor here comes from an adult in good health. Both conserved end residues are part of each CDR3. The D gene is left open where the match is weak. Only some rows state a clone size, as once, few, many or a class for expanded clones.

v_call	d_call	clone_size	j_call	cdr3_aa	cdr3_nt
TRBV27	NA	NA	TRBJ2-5	CASSPQETQYF	TGTGCCAGCAGTCCCCAAGAGACCCAGTACTTC
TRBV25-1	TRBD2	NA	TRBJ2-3	CASSSGSDTQYF	TGTGCCAGCAGTAGCGGGAGTGATACGCAGTATTTT
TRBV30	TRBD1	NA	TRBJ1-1	CAWSVPGQVNTEAFF	TGTGCCTGGAGTGTCCCAGGACAGGTGAACACTGAAGCTTTCTTT
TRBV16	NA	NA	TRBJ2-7	CASTSTGPYEQYF	TGTGCCAGCACCTCGACAGGTCCCTACGAGCAGTACTTC
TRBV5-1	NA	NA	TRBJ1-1	CASSLAGKNTEAFF	TGCGCCAGCAGCTTGGCCGGGAAGAACACTGAAGCTTTCTTT
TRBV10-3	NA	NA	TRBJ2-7	CAIRGNERYEQYF	TGTGCCATCAGGGGGAACGAGAGGTACGAGCAGTACTTC
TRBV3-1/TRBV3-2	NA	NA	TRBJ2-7	CASSPMVQQTYEQYF	TGTGCCAGCAGCCCGATGGTCCAGCAGACCTACGAGCAGTACTTC
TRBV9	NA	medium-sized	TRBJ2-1	CASSAFDREVEQFF	TGTGCCAGCAGCGCTTTTGACAGGGAGGTTGAGCAGTTCTTC
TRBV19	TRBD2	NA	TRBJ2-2	CASSVRTSGETGELFF	TGTGCCAGTAGCGTAAGGACTAGCGGGGAAACCGGGGAGCTGTTTTTT
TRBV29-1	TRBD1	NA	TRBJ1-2	CSVDIMTGALGYTF	TGCAGCGTTGATATCATGACAGGGGCCCTCGGCTACACCTTC
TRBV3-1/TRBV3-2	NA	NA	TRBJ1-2	CASRSGVGYTF	TGTGCCAGCAGATCCGGGGTTGGCTACACCTTC
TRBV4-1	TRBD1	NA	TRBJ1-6	CASSQRQGTSPLHF	TGCGCCAGCAGCCAACGACAGGGGACATCACCCCTCCACTTT
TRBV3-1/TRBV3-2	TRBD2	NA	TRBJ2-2	CASSQSGGTELFF	TGTGCCAGCAGCCAATCGGGGGGGACGGAGCTGTTTTTT
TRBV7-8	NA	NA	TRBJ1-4	CASSPRSSNEKLFF	TGTGCCAGCAGCCCAAGGAGCTCTAATGAAAAACTGTTTTTT
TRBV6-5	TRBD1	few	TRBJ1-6	CASSLQGLQGNSPLHF	TGTGCCAGCAGTTTACAGGGGCTTCAGGGGAATTCACCCCTCCACTTT
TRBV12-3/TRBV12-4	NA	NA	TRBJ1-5	CASKPDSRQPQHF	TGTGCCAGCAAACCGGATTCTAGGCAGCCCCAGCATTTT
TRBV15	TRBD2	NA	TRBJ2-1	CATSRVRLAGRDEQFF	TGTGCCACCAGCAGAGTACGACTAGCGGGAAGGGATGAGCAGTTCTTC
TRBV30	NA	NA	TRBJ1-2	CAWSVKAGWNYGYTF	TGTGCCTGGAGTGTAAAAGCAGGCTGGAACTATGGCTACACCTTC
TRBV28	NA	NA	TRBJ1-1	CASSQADNTEAFF	TGTGCCAGCAGCCAGGCGGACAACACTGAAGCTTTCTTT
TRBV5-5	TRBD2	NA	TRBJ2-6	CASSPRLAGATGANVLTF	TGTGCCAGCAGCCCCCGACTAGCGGGGGCAACTGGGGCCAACGTCCTGACTTTC
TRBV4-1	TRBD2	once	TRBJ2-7	CASSQVYGRSSYEQYF	TGCGCCAGCAGCCAAGTCTACGGGAGGAGCTCCTACGAGCAGTACTTC
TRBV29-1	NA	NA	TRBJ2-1	CSVATRATYNEQFF	TGCAGCGTTGCAACCAGGGCGACCTACAATGAGCAGTTCTTC
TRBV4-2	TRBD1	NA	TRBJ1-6	CASSRETGANSPLHF	TGTGCCAGCAGCCGAGAGACAGGGGCGAATTCACCCCTCCACTTT
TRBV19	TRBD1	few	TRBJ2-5	CASSPTGVQETQYF	TGTGCCAGTAGTCCGACAGGGGTACAAGAGACCCAGTACTTC
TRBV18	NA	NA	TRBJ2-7	CASSPSSGEQYF	TGTGCCAGCTCACCATCCTCAGGGGAGCAGTACTTC
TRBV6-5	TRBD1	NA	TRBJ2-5	CASSQFPGGETQYF	TGTGCCAGCAGTCAATTTCCAGGGGGAGAGACCCAGTACTTC
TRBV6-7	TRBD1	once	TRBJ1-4	CASLTQGGDREGNEKLFF	TGTGCCAGCCTGACCCAGGGGGGGGACAGGGAGGGTAATGAAAAACTGTTTTTT
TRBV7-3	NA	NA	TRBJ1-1	CASSLGSANTEAFF	TGTGCCAGCAGCTTGGGCTCAGCTAACACTGAAGCTTTCTTT
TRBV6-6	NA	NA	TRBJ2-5	CASSRATSGGQETQYF	TGTGCCAGCAGTCGAGCGACTAGTGGGGGACAAGAGACCCAGTACTTC
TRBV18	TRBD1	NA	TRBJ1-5	CASSPQGQANQPQHF	TGTGCCAGCTCACCCCAGGGACAGGCCAATCAGCCCCAGCATTTT
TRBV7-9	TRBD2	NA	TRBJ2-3	CASSSLAGSTDTQYF	TGTGCCAGCAGCTCCCTAGCGGGAAGCACAGATACGCAGTATTTT
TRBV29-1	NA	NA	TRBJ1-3	CSVEPKEVRNTIYF	TGCAGCGTTGAACCTAAGGAGGTTCGAAACACCATATATTTT